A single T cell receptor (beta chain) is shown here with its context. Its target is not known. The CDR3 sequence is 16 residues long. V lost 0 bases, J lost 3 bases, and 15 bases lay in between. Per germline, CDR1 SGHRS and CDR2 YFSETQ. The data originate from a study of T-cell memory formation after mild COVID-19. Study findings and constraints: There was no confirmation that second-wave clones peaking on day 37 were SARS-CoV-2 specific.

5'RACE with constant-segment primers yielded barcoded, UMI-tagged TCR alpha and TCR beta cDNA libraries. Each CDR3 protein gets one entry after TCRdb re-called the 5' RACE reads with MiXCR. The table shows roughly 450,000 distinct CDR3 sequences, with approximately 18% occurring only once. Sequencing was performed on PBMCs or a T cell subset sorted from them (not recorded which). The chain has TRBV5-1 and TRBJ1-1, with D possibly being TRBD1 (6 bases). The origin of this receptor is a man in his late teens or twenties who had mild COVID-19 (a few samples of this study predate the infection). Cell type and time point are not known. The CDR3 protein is CASSLAPAGADTEAFF. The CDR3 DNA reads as TGCGCCAGCAGCTTGGCCCCAGCGGGGGCGGACACTGAAGCTTTCTTT.